This T cell receptor (beta chain) was captured in a study of blood T cells in healthy people across ages. The second PCR ran about 6 to 12 cycles with a sample-barcoded 5' primer and J-beta primers. A single record per CDR3 protein comes from TCRdb applying MiXCR to the 5' RACE reads. This sample carries more than 900,000 distinct CDR3 sequences, under 30% of them seen once, and the ten largest clones take approximately 0.7%. Per the germline V gene, CDR1 is MNHEY and CDR2 is SVGEGT. The CDR3 spans 15 residues. Trimming pared 2 bases from V and 3 bases from J, leaving 14 bases between. Collection of roughly 9.6 milliliters of peripheral blood was performed for each donor. A further study also used this sample, focusing on T cells of mothers and their children. That source notes: Mother-child pairs who were related displayed a slightly higher overlap than unrelated pairs, a difference that was non-significant.

The sequenced material came from blood. This clonotype originated in a girl aged 2-10 years in good health. The rearrangement links TRBV6-2 or TRBV6-3 to TRBJ2-7; D may match TRBD1 or TRBD2 (5 bases each). The CDR3 loop reads CASSYAGTLNYEQYF. The CDR3 DNA sequence: TGTGCCAGCAGTTACGCTGGGACCCTGAACTACGAGCAGTACTTC.